This is a list of T cell receptor beta chains from one sample in a study of shared clonotypes between healthy human individuals. Method: immunoSEQ multiplex PCR; TCRdb's copy keeps in-frame clones and lacks some. The sample records about 680,000 clones, 92% being singletons. The specimen sequenced was naive CD8+ T cells sorted from blood. These receptor sequences come from a young man in good health. CDR3s include the opening cysteine and the closing phenylalanine or tryptophan. Each record gives: V gene, clone size, J gene, D gene, CDR3 protein, CDR3 DNA. A D gene is named only where the DNA matches it firmly. Size is omitted from some rows. Given values are once, few, many or a class for expanded clones.

>TRBV4-1|once|TRBJ2-7|-
CASSPGALVDEQYF
TGCGCCAGCAGTCCCGGGGCTCTCGTCGACGAGCAGTACTTC
>TRBV4-1|-|TRBJ1-1|-
CASSRLREMNTEAFF
TGCGCCAGCAGCCGCCTACGGGAAATGAACACTGAAGCTTTCTTT
>TRBV19|-|TRBJ2-7|TRBD2
CASSFSSGTSYEQYF
TGTGCCAGTAGTTTCTCTAGCGGGACATCCTACGAGCAGTACTTC
>TRBV7-8|-|TRBJ2-5|TRBD1
CASSYTGGTAEETQYF
TGTGCCAGCAGCTACACAGGGGGCACGGCCGAAGAGACCCAGTACTTC
>TRBV9|-|TRBJ2-3|TRBD2
CASSHDRLPSGESTDTQYF
TGTGCCAGCAGCCACGATCGACTACCTAGCGGGGAGAGCACAGATACGCAGTATTTT
>TRBV10-2|-|TRBJ1-1|-
CASSEPRQTNTEAFF
TGCGCCAGCAGTGAGCCTAGACAGACGAACACTGAAGCTTTCTTT
>TRBV10-2|-|TRBJ2-1|-
CASDSDGYNEQFF
TGCGCCAGCGACTCGGACGGTTACAATGAGCAGTTCTTC
>TRBV4-1|-|TRBJ2-3|-
CASSQDHSGTSTDTQYF
TGCGCCAGCAGCCAAGATCACAGCGGAACTAGCACAGATACGCAGTATTTT
>TRBV5-4|-|TRBJ2-3|TRBD2
CASSLRPGSGRAGDTQYF
TGTGCCAGCAGCCTCCGCCCAGGTAGCGGGAGGGCGGGGGATACGCAGTATTTT
>TRBV28|-|TRBJ1-5|-
CASSLYRDDSNQPQHF
TGTGCCAGCAGTTTATACCGGGATGATAGCAATCAGCCCCAGCATTTT
>TRBV27|-|TRBJ2-5|TRBD1
CASSFWDRGEETQYF
TGTGCCAGCAGTTTTTGGGACAGAGGGGAAGAGACCCAGTACTTC
>TRBV4-2|-|TRBJ1-4|-
CASSQSDSRPNEKLFF
TGTGCCAGCAGCCAATCAGACAGCCGGCCTAATGAAAAACTGTTTTTT
>TRBV5-8|-|TRBJ2-1|-
CASSLAYNEQFF
TGTGCCAGCAGCTTGGCCTACAATGAGCAGTTCTTC
>TRBV6-5|-|TRBJ1-5|-
CASSYSTGPQHF
TGTGCCAGCAGTTACTCGACAGGGCCCCAGCATTTT
>TRBV5-6|-|TRBJ2-7|-
CASSLESYEQYF
TGTGCCAGCAGCTTGGAAAGCTACGAGCAGTACTTC
>TRBV27|-|TRBJ2-3|-
CASSWTAATDTQYF
TGTGCCAGCAGTTGGACAGCCGCCACAGATACGCAGTATTTT
>TRBV21-1|-|TRBJ2-5|-
CASSNTGRGGGETQYF
TGTGCCAGCAGCAATACGGGAAGGGGAGGAGGAGAGACCCAGTACTTC
>TRBV11-2|few|TRBJ1-5|TRBD1
CASSLGQGDQPQHF
TGTGCCAGCAGCTTGGGACAGGGAGATCAGCCCCAGCATTTT
>TRBV15|-|TRBJ2-1|TRBD1
CATSSLTGSHPNNEQFF
TGTGCCACCAGCAGCCTGACAGGGTCACACCCGAACAATGAGCAGTTCTTC
>TRBV14|once|TRBJ2-1|TRBD2
CASSQALAGRSHEQFF
TGTGCCAGCAGCCAAGCACTAGCGGGGAGGTCCCATGAGCAGTTCTTC
>TRBV10-2|-|TRBJ2-3|-
CASINLGTQYF
TGCGCCAGCATTAATTTAGGTACGCAGTATTTT
>TRBV11-2|-|TRBJ1-2|-
CASRTFGEGVNYGYTF
TGTGCCAGCAGGACGTTTGGGGAAGGGGTAAACTATGGCTACACCTTC
>TRBV5-6|-|TRBJ2-3|-
CASSWAGDPGPYF
TGTGCCAGCAGCTGGGCCGGGGACCCCGGGCCGTATTTT
>TRBV11-2|-|TRBJ2-6|-
CASSLARGQGNSGANVLTF
TGTGCCAGCAGCTTAGCTCGGGGGCAGGGGAACTCTGGGGCCAACGTCCTGACTTTC
>TRBV15|-|TRBJ2-7|-
CATSRDMRTVVVEQYF
TGTGCCACCAGCAGAGATATGAGGACTGTCGTTGTGGAGCAGTACTTC